This T cell receptor beta chain was documented in a study of blood T cell repertoires in COVID-19. The overall study: Nucleic acid was either cDNA or gDNA, and it came from T cells, B-cell-depleted T cells, or PBMCs.

Trimming pared 5 bases from V and 5 bases from J, leaving 16 bases between. Germline V lookup: CDR1 MNHEY, CDR2 SMNVEV (reference sequence). The CDR3 has 15 amino acids. The repertoire was sequenced with immunoSEQ multiplex PCR; TCRdb's copy has only in-frame clones and lacks some. The sample records around 270,000 clones, about 88% being singletons. The specimen was peripheral blood. The genes are TRBV27 and TRBJ2-1, with D maybe TRBD1 (5 bases). This clonotype was obtained from a man aged 55 to 69 who had recovered from COVID-19. CDR3 DNA sequence: TGTGCCAGCAGTCCCCATTACAGGAAAAACAATGAGCAGTTCTTC. Residues: CASSPHYRKNNEQFF.